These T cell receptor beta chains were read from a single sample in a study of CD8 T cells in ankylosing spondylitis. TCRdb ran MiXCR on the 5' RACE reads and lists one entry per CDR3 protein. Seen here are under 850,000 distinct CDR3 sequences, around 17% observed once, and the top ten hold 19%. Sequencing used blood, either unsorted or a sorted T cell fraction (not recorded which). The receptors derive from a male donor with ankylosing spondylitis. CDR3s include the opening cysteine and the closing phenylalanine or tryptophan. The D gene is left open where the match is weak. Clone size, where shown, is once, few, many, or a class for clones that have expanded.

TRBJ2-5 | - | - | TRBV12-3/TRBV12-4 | TGTGCCAGCAGTTGGTGGGCCCTGGGGGAGACCCAGTACTTC | CASSWWALGETQYF
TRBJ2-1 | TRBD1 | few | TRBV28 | TGTGCCAGCAGTTTGAGGGACAGGGATGGCAATGAGCAGTTCTTC | CASSLRDRDGNEQFF
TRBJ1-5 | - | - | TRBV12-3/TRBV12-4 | TGTGCCAGCAGTCGACAGAATAGCAATCAGCCCCAGCATTTT | CASSRQNSNQPQHF
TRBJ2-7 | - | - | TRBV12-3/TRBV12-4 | TGTGCCAGCAGTTTAGAACAGCTGACAATGCAGTACTTC | CASSLEQLTMQYF
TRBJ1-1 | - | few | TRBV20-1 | TGCAGTGCCAGGTGGGAGGGGGACACTGAAGCTTTCTTT | CSARWEGDTEAFF
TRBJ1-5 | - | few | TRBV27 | TGTGCCAGCAGTTGGGGGGCCGAGGGCAATCAGCCCCAGCATTTT | CASSWGAEGNQPQHF
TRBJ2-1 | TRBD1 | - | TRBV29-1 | TGCAGCGTTGAAGGGGGGACAGGGATTGGTGTCAATGAGCAGTTCTTC | CSVEGGTGIGVNEQFF
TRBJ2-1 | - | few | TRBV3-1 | TGTGCCAGCAGCCAAGAACGGCTAGCCTACAATGAGCAGTTCTTC | CASSQERLAYNEQFF
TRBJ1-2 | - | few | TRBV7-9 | TGTGCCAGCAGCTTAGGGACAGCCCCCTATGGCTACACCTTC | CASSLGTAPYGYTF
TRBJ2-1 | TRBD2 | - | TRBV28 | TGTGCCAGCAGTTTTGGACTAGCGGCAAACAATGAGCAGTTCTTC | CASSFGLAANNEQFF
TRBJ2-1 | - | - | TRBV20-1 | TGCAGTGCGAGCCTTCGACAGTACAATGAGCAGTTCTTC | CSASLRQYNEQFF
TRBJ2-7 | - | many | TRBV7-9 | TGTGCCAGCAGTTTGACAGGCGACTACGAGCAGTACTTC | CASSLTGDYEQYF
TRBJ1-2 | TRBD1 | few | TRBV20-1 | TGCAGTGCACCAGGAGGGGGCAGCTATGGCTACACCTTC | CSAPGGGSYGYTF
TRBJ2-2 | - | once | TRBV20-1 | TGCAGCGCCCCTGACCCGAACACCGGGGAGCTGTTTTTT | CSAPDPNTGELFF
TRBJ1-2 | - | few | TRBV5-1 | TGCGCCAGCAAGGACGGGGATAACTATGGCTACACCTTC | CASKDGDNYGYTF
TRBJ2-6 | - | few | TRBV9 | TGTGCCAGCAGCCTTCAGGTCTCTGGGGCCAACGTCCTGACTTTC | CASSLQVSGANVLTF
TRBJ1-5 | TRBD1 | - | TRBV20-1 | TGCAGTGCTAAGCAGGGGGTCAGCAATCAGCCCCAGCATTTT | CSAKQGVSNQPQHF
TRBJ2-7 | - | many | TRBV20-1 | TGCAGTGCCAACGCAGGACGGGCCTACGAGCAGTACTTC | CSANAGRAYEQYF
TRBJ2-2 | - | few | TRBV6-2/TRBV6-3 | TGTGCCAGCAGTTACGGGGAGGCGTCCGGGGAGCTGTTTTTT | CASSYGEASGELFF
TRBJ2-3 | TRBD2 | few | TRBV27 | TGTGCCAGCAGCCCAACTAGCGGGACCGCCCCCGAGCAGTATTTT | CASSPTSGTAPEQYF
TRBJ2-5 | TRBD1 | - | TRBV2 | TGTGCCAGCAGACCGGGACAGCAAGAGACCCAGTACTTC | CASRPGQQETQYF
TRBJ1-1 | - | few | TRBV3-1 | TGTGCCAGCAGCCCCACCCCTGGGACAAGGAACACTGAAGCTTTCTTT | CASSPTPGTRNTEAFF
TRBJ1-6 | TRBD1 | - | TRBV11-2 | TGTGCCAGCAGCATCCGGGACAGAGATAATTCACCCCTCCACTTT | CASSIRDRDNSPLHF
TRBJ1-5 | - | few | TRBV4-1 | TGCGCCAGCAGCCAAGAGGAAGGTGCAATCCAGCCCCAGCATTTT | CASSQEEGAIQPQHF
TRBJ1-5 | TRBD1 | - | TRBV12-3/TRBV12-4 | TGTGCCAGCAGTTCCACAGGGGGTTGGCAGCCCCAGCATTTT | CASSSTGGWQPQHF
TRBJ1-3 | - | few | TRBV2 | TGTGCCAGCGGGGGTTTCACATATGGAAACACCATATATTTT | CASGGFTYGNTIYF
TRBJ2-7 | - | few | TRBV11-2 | TGTGCCAGCAGCTTAGGACGGACAAGTTACGAGCAGTACTTC | CASSLGRTSYEQYF
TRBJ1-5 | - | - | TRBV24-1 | TGTGCCACCAGTGATGGGACGGCGAATCAGCCCCAGCATTTT | CATSDGTANQPQHF
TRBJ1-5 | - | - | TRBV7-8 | TGTGCCAGCAGCTTAGTATTAGGGCTACGCAATCAGCCCCAGCATTTT | CASSLVLGLRNQPQHF
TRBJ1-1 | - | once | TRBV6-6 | TGTGCCAGCGTCATTGGCGGGACTGAAGCTTTCTTT | CASVIGGTEAFF
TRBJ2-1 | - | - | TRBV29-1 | TGCAGCGTTGAATTGGGGAATGAGCAGTTCTTC | CSVELGNEQFF